This T cell receptor beta chain was recovered during a study of blood T cell repertoires in COVID-19. In the study overall: Researchers got acute and convalescent COVID-19 samples from the United States, Italy and Spain. T cells, B-cell-depleted T cells, or PBMCs provided the cDNA or gDNA that served as material.

The assay was immunoSEQ multiplex PCR, and TCRdb's table has in-frame clones only and misses some. The data show a few hundred thousand clones, with around nine tenths seen just once and 0.94% held by the top ten. Germline V gene lookup returns CDR1 SGHTA and CDR2 FQGTGA. The germline V and J ends were trimmed by 5 bases and 7 bases, with 18 bases remaining between them. CDR3 length equals 15 residues. This receptor was taken from a woman aged 40-49 years who had recovered from COVID-19. The J gene is TRBJ2-1, the V gene TRBV7-3; tentatively, D is TRBD2 (5 bases). Sequenced material: peripheral blood. The CDR3 DNA is TGTGCCAGCAGCATGACTCCCGTAGGAGGAAATGAGCAGTTCTTC. This gives the protein CASSMTPVGGNEQFF.